The rows below give T cell receptor beta chains drawn from one sample of a study of cytotoxic CD8 clonotypes in ibrutinib-treated CLL. Sequenced by immunoSEQ multiplex PCR; TCRdb stores in-frame clones only, minus some. The top ten hold roughly 10% of the sample, which has about 140,000 clones, about 91% seen once. Sequenced material: PBMCs, taken after 12 months of ibrutinib treatment. These receptors were taken from a human donor with chronic lymphocytic leukemia. The CDR3 runs from the conserved cysteine through the conserved F or W. A D gene is named only where the DNA matches it firmly. Clone size is stated in some rows and not others, as once, few, many or a class when expanded.

v_gene	abundance	j_gene	d_gene	CDR3aa	CDR3nt
TRBV30	-	TRBJ1-1	-	CAWNGQLNTEAFF	TGTGCCTGGAATGGACAGCTGAACACTGAAGCTTTCTTT
TRBV12-2	-	TRBJ2-6	-	CASLRDRLFSGANVLTF	TGTGCAAGTCTACGGGACCGACTTTTCTCTGGGGCCAACGTCCTGACTTTC
TRBV6-5	-	TRBJ2-7	-	CASSYQASTYEQYF	TGTGCCAGCAGTTATCAAGCGTCAACCTACGAGCAGTACTTC
TRBV19	-	TRBJ2-7	TRBD2	CASSTSGGGAYEQYF	TGTGCCAGTAGTACCAGCGGGGGAGGGGCCTACGAGCAGTACTTC
TRBV29-1	-	TRBJ2-1	-	CSVQTRRSYNEQFF	TGCAGCGTCCAGACACGCAGGTCCTACAATGAGCAGTTCTTC
TRBV9	-	TRBJ1-1	-	CASSANGQNTEAFF	TGTGCCAGCAGCGCCAATGGCCAGAACACTGAAGCTTTCTTT
TRBV6-5	-	TRBJ1-2	-	CASSLLHSNYGYTF	TGTGCCAGCAGTCTCCTGCACAGTAACTATGGCTACACCTTC
TRBV28	-	TRBJ1-4	-	CASRFQGLNEKLFF	TGTGCCAGCAGATTCCAGGGCCTTAATGAAAAACTGTTTTTT
TRBV27	-	TRBJ2-7	-	CASADGIINEQYF	TGTGCCAGCGCCGATGGGATAATCAACGAGCAGTACTTC
TRBV9	few	TRBJ2-3	-	CASSVEAGTDTQYF	TGTGCCAGCAGCGTAGAGGCGGGCACAGATACGCAGTATTTT
TRBV28	-	TRBJ1-2	TRBD1	CASRTGTGGDGYTF	TGTGCCAGCCGGACCGGGACAGGGGGCGATGGCTACACCTTC
TRBV7-3	-	TRBJ1-1	-	CASSLTGRDLGTEAFF	TGTGCCAGCAGCTTAACGGGCCGAGACCTAGGGACTGAAGCTTTCTTT
TRBV5-1	-	TRBJ2-4	-	CASSLAPDGMPYF	TGCGCCAGCAGCTTGGCCCCCGACGGTATGCCGTACTTC
TRBV14	-	TRBJ2-7	-	CASSQSGWGGASYEQYF	TGTGCCAGCAGCCAATCCGGGTGGGGCGGAGCCTCCTACGAGCAGTACTTC
TRBV2	-	TRBJ2-1	-	CASTSQGGRNEQFF	TGTGCCAGCACCAGCCAGGGGGGGAGAAATGAGCAGTTCTTC
TRBV5-1	once	TRBJ2-2	TRBD2	CASSLGGRTAGELFF	TGCGCCAGCAGCTTGGGCGGGAGGACGGCCGGGGAGCTGTTTTTT
TRBV4-3	-	TRBJ2-1	TRBD2	CASSQSSGSYEQFF	TGCGCCAGCAGCCAATCTAGCGGGAGCTATGAGCAGTTCTTC
TRBV27	-	TRBJ2-3	TRBD2	CASSFSGGIAGDTQYF	TGTGCCAGCAGTTTTTCGGGGGGAATAGCGGGAGATACGCAGTATTTT
TRBV2	-	TRBJ1-4	-	CASRPNRDEKLFF	TGTGCCAGCAGGCCTAACAGAGACGAAAAACTGTTTTTT
TRBV15	-	TRBJ2-1	TRBD2	CATSRDLAGGYNEQFF	TGTGCCACCAGCAGAGATCTAGCGGGAGGGTACAATGAGCAGTTCTTC
TRBV2	-	TRBJ2-1	TRBD2	CASSELAGGLSSYNEQFF	TGTGCCAGCAGTGAACTAGCGGGTGGTTTATCGTCCTACAATGAGCAGTTCTTC
TRBV28	-	TRBJ2-5	TRBD2	CASNPRGLAGDTLLGETQYF	TGTGCCAGCAACCCCAGGGGGCTAGCGGGAGATACGCTCTTAGGGGAGACCCAGTACTTC
TRBV5-1	-	TRBJ1-4	-	CASSSQGSGNEKLFF	TGCGCCAGCAGCTCACAGGGTTCGGGTAATGAAAAACTGTTTTTT
TRBV9	-	TRBJ1-3	TRBD1	CASSEAPDRGANTIYF	TGTGCCAGCAGCGAGGCCCCGGACAGGGGAGCTAACACCATATATTTT
TRBV27	-	TRBJ2-7	TRBD1	CASRAAGGSYEQYF	TGTGCCAGCAGGGCTGCAGGGGGCTCCTACGAGCAGTACTTC
TRBV28	once	TRBJ2-2	-	CASSSRIGSQNTGELFF	TGTGCCAGCAGTTCTCGTATCGGATCCCAGAACACCGGGGAGCTGTTTTTT
TRBV30	-	TRBJ2-4	TRBD2	CAWSNSGRENIQYF	TGTGCCTGGAGTAATAGCGGGAGGGAAAACATTCAGTACTTC
TRBV28	once	TRBJ2-3	TRBD2	CASSFSGGGKDTQYF	TGTGCCAGCAGTTTCTCCGGCGGGGGAAAAGATACGCAGTATTTT
TRBV19	-	TRBJ1-5	-	CASSKFRNSLSGQPQHF	TGTGCCAGTAGTAAGTTTAGGAACAGCCTTTCAGGTCAGCCCCAGCATTTT
TRBV6-5	-	TRBJ2-5	-	CASSPAGPETQYF	TGTGCCAGCAGTCCGGCAGGGCCGGAGACCCAGTACTTC
TRBV5-1	-	TRBJ2-7	-	CASSLRTPIIDEQYF	TGCGCCAGCAGCTTAAGGACTCCTATAATCGACGAGCAGTACTTC
TRBV19	-	TRBJ2-2	-	CASSMGANTGELFF	TGTGCCAGTAGTATGGGGGCAAACACCGGGGAGCTGTTTTTT
TRBV5-6	-	TRBJ2-5	TRBD1	CASSSGGLLGTQYF	TGTGCCAGCAGCTCAGGGGGCTTGTTGGGGACCCAGTACTTC
TRBV7-9	-	TRBJ2-2	-	CASSFDSPNTGELFF	TGTGCCAGCAGCTTCGACAGTCCGAACACCGGGGAGCTGTTTTTT
TRBV5-5	-	TRBJ1-1	-	CASSLAILKNTEAFF	TGTGCCAGCAGCTTGGCCATTTTGAAGAACACTGAAGCTTTCTTT
TRBV10-2	-	TRBJ2-3	TRBD2	CASRGLAGTTDTQYF	TGCGCCAGCAGGGGACTAGCGGGAACCACAGATACGCAGTATTTT
TRBV30	-	TRBJ2-1	TRBD2	CAWSVLAGDYNEQFF	TGTGCCTGGAGTGTCTTAGCGGGGGACTACAATGAGCAGTTCTTC
TRBV7-3	once	TRBJ2-1	-	CASSSHPGSSEQFF	TGTGCCAGCAGCTCGCATCCAGGGTCAAGTGAGCAGTTCTTC
TRBV19	-	TRBJ2-7	TRBD2	CASSPGLAGYYEQYF	TGTGCCAGTAGTCCAGGACTAGCGGGATACTACGAGCAGTACTTC
TRBV18	once	TRBJ2-7	TRBD2	CASSPIAGGPHEQYF	TGTGCCAGCTCACCTATAGCGGGAGGGCCCCACGAGCAGTACTTC
TRBV6-5	-	TRBJ2-7	-	CASRPSSYEQYF	TGTGCCAGCAGGCCGAGCTCCTACGAGCAGTACTTC
TRBV9	-	TRBJ2-2	TRBD2	CASSHGGLAAGELFF	TGTGCCAGCAGCCACGGAGGACTAGCCGCCGGGGAGCTGTTTTTT
TRBV7-2	-	TRBJ2-7	-	CASSLAGAGEQYF	TGTGCCAGCAGCCTCGCCGGGGCCGGGGAGCAGTACTTC
TRBV28	-	TRBJ1-2	-	CASRYKNYGYTF	TGTGCCAGCAGGTATAAAAACTATGGCTACACCTTC
TRBV19	-	TRBJ1-2	TRBD1	CASSHSQGNFRGYTF	TGTGCCAGTAGTCACTCACAGGGGAACTTTCGGGGCTACACCTTC
TRBV11-2	-	TRBJ2-3	TRBD1	CASSLGQGLTDTQYF	TGTGCCAGCAGCTTAGGACAGGGGCTTACAGATACGCAGTATTTT
TRBV9	-	TRBJ2-3	-	CASSVAGLGVTDTQYF	TGTGCCAGCAGCGTAGCTGGGCTAGGAGTCACAGATACGCAGTATTTT
TRBV10-3	-	TRBJ2-2	-	CAISESTRPGELFF	TGTGCCATCAGTGAGTCGACTCGGCCCGGGGAGCTGTTTTTT
TRBV9	-	TRBJ1-2	-	CASSASGAFGGGYTF	TGTGCCAGCAGCGCCTCCGGGGCTTTTGGTGGTGGCTACACCTTC
TRBV27	once	TRBJ2-3	-	CASRRTGSTDTQYF	TGTGCCAGCAGGCGCACAGGGAGCACAGATACGCAGTATTTT
TRBV5-1	-	TRBJ1-3	-	CASSLDRALLSGNTIYF	TGCGCCAGCAGCTTGGACAGGGCCCTCCTCTCTGGAAACACCATATATTTT
TRBV5-1	once	TRBJ2-3	TRBD1	CASSAQSGTGIGTDTQYF	TGCGCCAGCAGCGCCCAGTCCGGGACAGGGATCGGCACAGATACGCAGTATTTT